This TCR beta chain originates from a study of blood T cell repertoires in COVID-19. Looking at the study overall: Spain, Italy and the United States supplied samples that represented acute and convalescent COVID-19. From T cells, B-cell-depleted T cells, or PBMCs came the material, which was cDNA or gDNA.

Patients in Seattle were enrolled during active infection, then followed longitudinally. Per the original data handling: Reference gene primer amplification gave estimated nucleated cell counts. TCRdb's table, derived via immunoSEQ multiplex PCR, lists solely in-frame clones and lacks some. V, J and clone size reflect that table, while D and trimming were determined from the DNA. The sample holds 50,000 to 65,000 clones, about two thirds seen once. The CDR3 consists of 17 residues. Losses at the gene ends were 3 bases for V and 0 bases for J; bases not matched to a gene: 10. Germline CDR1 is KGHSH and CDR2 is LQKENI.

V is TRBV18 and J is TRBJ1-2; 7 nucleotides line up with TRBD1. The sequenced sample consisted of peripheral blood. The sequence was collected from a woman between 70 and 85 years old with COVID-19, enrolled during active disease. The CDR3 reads CASSPQAGGAANYGYTF. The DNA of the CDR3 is TGTGCCAGCTCACCTCAGGCAGGGGGAGCCGCTAACTATGGCTACACCTTC.